These 8 T cell receptor beta chains originate from one sample sequenced in a study of cytomegalovirus exposure and HLA in healthy donors. Primers included in the PCR were 60 Vbeta and 13 Jbeta primers. Profiling relied on immunoSEQ multiplex PCR, and the TCRdb table lists in-frame clones only, not all of them. Of approximately 51,000 clones in the sample, 65% to 85% are singletons; the top ten hold under 2.5%. The sample comprised PBMCs. All receptors come from a boy younger than 18 in good health and CMV-seropositive.

The rearrangement links TRBV12-5 to TRBJ2-5, with a weak D call TRBD2 (6 bases). V was cut by 8 bases and J by 3 bases, with 13 bases left in between. Germline V gene lookup returns CDR1 LGHNT and CDR2 FRNRAP. The CDR3 is made up of 13 amino acids. CDR3 loop: CASSGRGEETQYF. The CDR3 DNA follows: TGTGCTAGTAGCGGGCGGGGTGAAGAGACCCAGTACTTC.

The chain combines TRBV9 with TRBJ2-2; 10 bases line up with TRBD2. This CDR3 has 14 residues. Unmatched junction bases numbered 2, after V lost 3 bases and J lost 6 bases. Germline V gene sequence: CDR1 SGDLS, CDR2 YYNGEE. The CDR3 loop reads CASSAGLASGELFF. The CDR3 nucleotides are TGTGCCAGCAGCGCGGGACTAGCGTCCGGGGAGCTGTTTTTT.

This clone turned up a few times. The rearrangement links TRBV6-6 to TRBJ2-2; perhaps TRBD2 as D (6 bases). Germline assignment: CDR1 MNHNY and CDR2 SVGAGI (reference sequence). The CDR3 runs to 13 residues. The V gene lost 4 bases and the J gene lost 5 bases, with 8 bases spanning the gap. The CDR3 reads CASSSGGTGELFF. CDR3 coding DNA: TGTGCCAGCAGTTCCGGGGGTACCGGGGAGCTGTTTTTT.

This clone has only a few counts. The V and J genes are TRBV5-6 and TRBJ1-2; no firm D call. Per germline, CDR1 SGHDT and CDR2 YYEEEE. Trimming stripped 2 bases from V and 0 bases from J, with 8 bases between. CDR3 length equals 14 residues. CDR3 residues: CASSLRGANYGYTF. The DNA of the CDR3 is TGTGCCAGCAGCTTACGTGGAGCTAACTATGGCTACACCTTC. Full variable domain (missing parts from reference TRBV5-6 and TRBJ1-2): DAGVTQSPTHLIKTRGQQVTLRCSPKSGHDTVSWYQQALGQGPQFIFQYYEEEERQRGNFPDRFSGHQFPNYSSELNVNALLLGDSALYLCASSLRGANYGYTFGSGTRLTVV.

This clone occurred a few times. This chain joins TRBV9 and TRBJ1-6; 7 bases match TRBD1. The CDR3 covers 14 residues. J lost 7 bases, V lost 4 bases, and 5 bases had no gene match. Germline lookup yields CDR1 SGDLS and CDR2 YYNGEE. The DNA for the CDR3 is TGTGCCAGCAGCCAAGGGGACAGCAATTCACCCCTCCACTTT. The encoded protein is CASSQGDSNSPLHF. The entire variable domain, with the rest obtained from reference TRBV9 and TRBJ1-6, is as follows: DSGVTQTPKHLITATGQRVTLRCSPRSGDLSVYWYQQSLDQGLQFLIQYYNGEERAKGNILERFSAQQFPDLHSELNLSSLELGDSALYFCASSQGDSNSPLHFGNGTRLTVT.

The V and J genes are TRBV6-6 and TRBJ2-1; the D is unclear. CDR1 is MNHNY, CDR2 SVGAGI, per germline (reference sequence). Trimming took off 2 bases at V and 9 bases at J, with 5 bases between the two ends. The CDR3 sequence is 11 residues long. The CDR3 DNA sequence: TGTGCCAGCAGTTACAGAGGTGAGCAGTTCTTC. Translated: CASSYRGEQFF.

The chain couples TRBV6-1 to TRBJ2-1; 7 bases are a match to TRBD2. CDR3 length equals 15 residues. V trimming: 2 bases; J trimming: 5 bases; junction bases outside the gene matches: 6. CDR1 is MNHNS, CDR2 SASEGT, per germline. The CDR3 reads CASSEWGGGHNEQFF. The CDR3 DNA sequence: TGTGCCAGCAGTGAATGGGGCGGGGGACACAATGAGCAGTTCTTC.

The V and J genes are TRBV6-6 and TRBJ2-5, with 10 positions matching TRBD2. This CDR3 spans 15 amino acids. After removal of 3 bases from V and 4 bases from J, the junction contained 5 bases not matched to a gene. CDR1 is MNHNY, CDR2 SVGAGI, per germline (reference sequence). This CDR3 is CASSYLASGGETQYF. CDR3 sequence (DNA): TGTGCCAGCAGTTATTTGGCTAGCGGGGGAGAGACCCAGTACTTC.